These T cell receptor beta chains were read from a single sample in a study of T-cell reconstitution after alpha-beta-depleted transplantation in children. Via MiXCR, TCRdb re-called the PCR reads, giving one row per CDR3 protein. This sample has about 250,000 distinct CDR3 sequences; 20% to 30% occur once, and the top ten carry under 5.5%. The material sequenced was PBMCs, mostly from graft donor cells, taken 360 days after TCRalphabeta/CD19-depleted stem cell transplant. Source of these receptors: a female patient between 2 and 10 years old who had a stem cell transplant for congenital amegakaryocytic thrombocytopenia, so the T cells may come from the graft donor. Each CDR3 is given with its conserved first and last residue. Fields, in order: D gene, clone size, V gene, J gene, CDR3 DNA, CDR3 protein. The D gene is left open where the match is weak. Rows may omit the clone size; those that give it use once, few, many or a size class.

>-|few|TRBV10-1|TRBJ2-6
TGCGCCAGCAGGACACGGTCGGCCAACTCTTTCTCTGGGGCCAACGTCCTGACTTTC
CASRTRSANSFSGANVLTF
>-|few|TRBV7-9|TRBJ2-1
TGTGCCAGCAGCTTGGACGGAAGGCTCTACAATGAGCAGTTCTTC
CASSLDGRLYNEQFF
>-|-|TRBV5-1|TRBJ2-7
TGCGCCAGCAGCTTGGTTCCTGGAAACGAGCAGTACTTC
CASSLVPGNEQYF
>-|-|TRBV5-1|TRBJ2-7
TGCGCCAGCAGCTTGCAGGTTTCTAGCTCCTACGAGCAGTACTTC
CASSLQVSSSYEQYF
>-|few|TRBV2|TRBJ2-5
TGTGCCAGCTGCCGACTGTCACAAGAGACCCAGTACTTC
CASCRLSQETQYF
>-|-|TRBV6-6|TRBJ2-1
TGTGCCAGCAAAGCCAGCTCCTACAATGAGCAGTTCTTC
CASKASSYNEQFF
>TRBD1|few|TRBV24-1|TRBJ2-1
TGTGCCACCAGTGATTCCTTACCGACAGGGGTTAATGAGCAGTTCTTC
CATSDSLPTGVNEQFF
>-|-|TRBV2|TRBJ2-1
TGTGCCAGCAGTAGGACGGCTCAAGAGATCAATGAGCAGTTCTTC
CASSRTAQEINEQFF
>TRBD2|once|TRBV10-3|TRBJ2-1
TGTGCCATCAGCGCGAGTAGCGGGAGTAGGAATGAGCAGTTCTTC
CAISASSGSRNEQFF
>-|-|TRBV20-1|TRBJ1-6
TGCAGTGCTCCCCGGGGTGCAGGGGCCGTTTCACCCCTCCACTTT
CSAPRGAGAVSPLHF